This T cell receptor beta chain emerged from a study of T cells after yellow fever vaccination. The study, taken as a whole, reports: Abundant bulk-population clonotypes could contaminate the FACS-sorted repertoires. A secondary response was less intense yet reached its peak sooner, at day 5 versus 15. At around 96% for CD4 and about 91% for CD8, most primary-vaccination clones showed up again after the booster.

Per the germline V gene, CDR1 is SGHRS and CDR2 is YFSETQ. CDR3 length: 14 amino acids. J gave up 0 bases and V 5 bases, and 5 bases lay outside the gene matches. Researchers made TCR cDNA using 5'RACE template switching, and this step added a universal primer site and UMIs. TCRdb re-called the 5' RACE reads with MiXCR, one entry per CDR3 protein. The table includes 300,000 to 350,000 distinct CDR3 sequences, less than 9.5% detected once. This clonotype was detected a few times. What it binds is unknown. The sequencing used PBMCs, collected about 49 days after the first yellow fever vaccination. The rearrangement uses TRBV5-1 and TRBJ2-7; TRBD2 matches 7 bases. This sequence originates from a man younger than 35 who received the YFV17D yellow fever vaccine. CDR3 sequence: CASSGGGNSYEQYF. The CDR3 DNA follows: TGCGCCAGCAGTGGGGGAGGGAACTCCTACGAGCAGTACTTC.